The 8 T cell receptor beta chains given below trace back to one sample, sequenced in a study of T-cell reconstitution after alpha-beta-depleted transplantation in children. Unique molecular identifiers were incorporated when the TCRbeta library was constructed. Via MiXCR, TCRdb re-called the PCR reads, giving one row per CDR3 protein. The table includes approximately 210,000 distinct CDR3 sequences, more than 14% detected once. Here the sequenced sample was PBMCs from the stem cell graft donor, taken from the stem cell graft. All receptors come from a human donor who donated a stem cell graft to a child with acute lymphoblastic leukemia.

Regarding this clonotype: Being one base from a much bigger clone, this may be a read error. V usage is TRBV28 and J usage is TRBJ2-3; 10 bases map to TRBD2. The CDR3 has 15 residues. The germline CDR1 and CDR2 sequences are MDHEN and SYDVKM. The CDR3 loop is CASSTIAGGGDTHYF. CDR3 nucleotides: TGTGCCAGCAGTACCATAGCGGGAGGCGGGGATACGCACTATTTT.

This clonotype was counted at least ten times. CDR3: CASSLSELNTEAFF. The CDR3 DNA sequence: TGCGCCAGCAGCTTGAGTGAGTTGAACACTGAAGCTTTCTTT. This chain uses TRBV5-1 with TRBJ1-1; no firm D call. The CDR3 runs 14 residues. V lost 1 base and J 0 bases, leaving 7 bases between the germline ends. The V gene's germline CDR1 is SGHRS and CDR2 YFSETQ.

This clonotype showed up many times. The chain couples TRBV11-2 to TRBJ2-5, with 7 bases aligning to TRBD1. With 5 bases clipped from V and 2 bases from J, the junction kept 8 bases outside the gene matches. CDR1 SGHAT and CDR2 FQNNGV come from the germline V gene. The CDR3 sequence is 15 residues long. The CDR3 reads CASSLLTGPQETQYF. The CDR3 region has the DNA TGTGCCAGCAGCCTCTTGACAGGGCCTCAAGAGACCCAGTACTTC.

This clonotype was seen repeatedly, ten times or more. The genes are TRBV7-8 and TRBJ2-1; D not certain. Germline V gene data show CDR1 as SGHVS and CDR2 as FQNEAQ. CDR3 size: 14 residues. V was shortened by 5 bases and J by 2 bases, with 10 bases between the two germline ends. Here the CDR3 DNA reads TGTGCCAGCAGCCCGAACGGGCCCTACAATGAGCAGTTCTTC. This translates into CASSPNGPYNEQFF.

The CDR3 loop reads CASSPLRTSGSYTGELFF. CDR3 sequence (DNA): TGTGCCAGCAGCCCCCTCCGGACTAGCGGGAGTTACACCGGGGAGCTGTTTTTT. This chain connects TRBV14 to TRBJ2-2, with TRBD2 identical over 13 bases. CDR1 and CDR2 (germline): SGHDN, FVKESK. Unmatched junction bases numbered 8, after V lost 4 bases and J lost 3 bases. The CDR3 totals 18 residues.

In this sample, this clonotype turned up many times. The chain carries TRBV7-2 and TRBJ2-1; 7 bases match TRBD2. With 3 bases clipped from V and 5 bases from J, the junction kept 7 bases outside the gene matches. The germline V gene has CDR1 SGHTA and CDR2 FQGNSA. This CDR3 comprises 15 residues. The CDR3, as DNA: TGTGCCAGCAGCTTCGGCGGGGGAGGGAACAATGAGCAGTTCTTC. Translated, it gives CASSFGGGGNNEQFF.

This clonotype was found a few times. The chain combines TRBV6-1 with TRBJ2-6; tentative D call: TRBD2 (5 bases). The CDR3 is made up of 16 amino acids. Trimming removed 5 bases from V and 2 bases from J, with 13 bases in between. Looked up from germline, CDR1 is MNHNS and CDR2 is SASEGT. CDR3 amino acids: CASSIGSGTGANVLTF. The CDR3 DNA reads as TGTGCCAGCAGTATTGGGTCCGGGACTGGGGCCAACGTCCTGACTTTC.

The chain carries TRBV7-9 and TRBJ1-1; TRBD1 matches at 9 bases. Germline loops: CDR1 SEHNR, CDR2 FQNEAQ (reference sequence). The CDR3 is 16 residues long. V lost 4 bases, J lost 3 bases, and 9 bases stayed unmatched. Written as DNA, the CDR3 is TGTGCCAGCAGCTCTTCGCCGGGACAGGGCCACACTGAAGCTTTCTTT. Its translation: CASSSSPGQGHTEAFF.